The clone carrying this T cell receptor beta chain has ten or more counts. Its antigen is not identified. This beta chain is an off-target read within a library intended for alpha chains, so its frequency means little. Using its own MiXCR run on the 5' RACE reads, TCRdb lists one record per CDR3 protein. Of fewer than 7,500 distinct CDR3 sequences detected, approximately 15% appear once; the ten largest clones hold approximately 10%. These data are taken from a study of spatial heterogeneity in lung cancer. Points from the study as a whole: Counts of expanded alpha and beta TCRs within tumors tracked the tumor nonsynonymous mutation count.

The time point here: sample taken at primary tumor resection. Donors were over 70 untreated early-stage non-small cell lung cancer patients. Per the germline V gene, CDR1 is SGHRS and CDR2 is YFSETQ. V was pared by 1 base and J by 0 bases, with 20 bases between. CDR3 length: 19 amino acids. The source material was lung tumor tissue, sampled at surgery. This clonotype originated in a male donor with early-stage non-small cell lung cancer. The V and J genes are TRBV5-1 and TRBJ2-1; tentative D call: TRBD1 (6 bases). CDR3 amino acids: CASSLFQGMAGVSYNEQFF. CDR3 in DNA: TGCGCCAGCAGCTTGTTTCAGGGGATGGCGGGCGTCTCCTACAATGAGCAGTTCTTC.